This T cell receptor beta chain was documented in a study of regulatory and conventional T cells in RAG deficiency. Clones were sequenced by immunoSEQ multiplex PCR, and TCRdb holds only the in-frame ones, with some missing. The data hold around 29,000 clones, with roughly 95% observed a single time. Conventional CD4+ T cells were sorted from blood as CD25-low CD127-high cells. The CDR3 sequence is 17 residues long. V lost 4 bases and J lost 0; bases outside the gene matches: 10. Germline CDR1 is SGHNT and CDR2 is YYREEE (reference sequence). The same data also contributed to another study, on regulatory T cells. As that study records: The PCR used 52 TRBV and 13 TRBJ primers.

This TCR was sampled from a human donor in good health. The rearrangement uses TRBV5-4 and TRBJ1-1; 9 bases match TRBD1. Sequenced sample: CD25- CD4+ T cells sorted from blood. The CDR3 region has the DNA TGTGCCAGCAGCCCTAACAGGGGGCGGACCATGAACACTGAAGCTTTCTTT. This gives the protein CASSPNRGRTMNTEAFF.